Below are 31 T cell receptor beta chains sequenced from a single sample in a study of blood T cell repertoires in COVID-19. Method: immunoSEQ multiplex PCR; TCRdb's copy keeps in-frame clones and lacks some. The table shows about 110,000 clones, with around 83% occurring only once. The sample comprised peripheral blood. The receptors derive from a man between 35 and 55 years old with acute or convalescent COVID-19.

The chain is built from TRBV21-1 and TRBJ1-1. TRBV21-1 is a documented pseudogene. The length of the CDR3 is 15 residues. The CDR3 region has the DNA TGTGCCAGCAGCCCCGTGGGGGGGGGCTGCGCTGAAGCTTTCTTT. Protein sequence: CASSPVGGGCAEAFF.

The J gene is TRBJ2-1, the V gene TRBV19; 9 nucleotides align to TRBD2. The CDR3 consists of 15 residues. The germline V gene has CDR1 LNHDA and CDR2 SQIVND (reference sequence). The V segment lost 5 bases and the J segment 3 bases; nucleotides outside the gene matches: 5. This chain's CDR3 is CASSSSGGFYNEQFF. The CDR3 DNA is TGTGCCAGTAGTTCAAGCGGGGGGTTCTACAATGAGCAGTTCTTC.

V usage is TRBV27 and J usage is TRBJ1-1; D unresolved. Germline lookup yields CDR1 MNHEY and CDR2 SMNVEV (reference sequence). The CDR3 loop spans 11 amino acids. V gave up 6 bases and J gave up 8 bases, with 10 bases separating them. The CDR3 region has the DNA TGTGCCAGCAGACTCGGGTGGGAAGCTTTCTTT. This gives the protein CASRLGWEAFF.

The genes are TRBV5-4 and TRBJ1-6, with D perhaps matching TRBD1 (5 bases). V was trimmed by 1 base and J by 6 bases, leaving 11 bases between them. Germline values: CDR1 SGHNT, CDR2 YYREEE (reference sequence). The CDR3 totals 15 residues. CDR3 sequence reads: CASSLSGRLNSPLHF. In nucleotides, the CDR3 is TGTGCCAGCAGCTTGTCAGGGCGGCTTAATTCACCCCTCCACTTT.

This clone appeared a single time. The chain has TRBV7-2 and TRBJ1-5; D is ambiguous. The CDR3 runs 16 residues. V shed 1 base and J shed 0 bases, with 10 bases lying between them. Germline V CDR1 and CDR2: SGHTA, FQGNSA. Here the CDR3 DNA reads TGTGCCAGCAGCTTAGGTGGCGGATATAGCAATCAGCCCCAGCATTTT. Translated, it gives CASSLGGGYSNQPQHF.

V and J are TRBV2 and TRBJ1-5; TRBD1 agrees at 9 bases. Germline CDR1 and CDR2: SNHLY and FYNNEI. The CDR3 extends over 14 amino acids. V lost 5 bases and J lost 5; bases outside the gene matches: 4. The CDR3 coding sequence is TGTGCCAGCAGTCGACAGGGGGTGGATCAGCCCCAGCATTTT. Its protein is CASSRQGVDQPQHF.

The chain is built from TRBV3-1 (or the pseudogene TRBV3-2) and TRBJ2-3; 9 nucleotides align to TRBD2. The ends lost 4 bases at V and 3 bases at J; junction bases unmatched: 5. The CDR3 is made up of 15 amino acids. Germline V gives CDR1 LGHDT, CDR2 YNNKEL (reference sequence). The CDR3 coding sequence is TGTGCCAGCAGCCCCCGACTAGCGGAGACAGATACGCAGTATTTT. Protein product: CASSPRLAETDTQYF.

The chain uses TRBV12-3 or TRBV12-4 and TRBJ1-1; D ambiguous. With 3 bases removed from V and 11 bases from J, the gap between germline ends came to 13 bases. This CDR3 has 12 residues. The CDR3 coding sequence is TGTGCCAGCAGTTTGATCCCGGGAACGGCTTTCTTT. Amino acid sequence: CASSLIPGTAFF.

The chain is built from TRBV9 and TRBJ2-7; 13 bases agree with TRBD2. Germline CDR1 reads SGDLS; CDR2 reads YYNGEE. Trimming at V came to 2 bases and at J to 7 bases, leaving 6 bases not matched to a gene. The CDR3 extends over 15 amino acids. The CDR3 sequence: CASSVGLAGINEQYF. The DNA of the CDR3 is TGTGCCAGCAGCGTGGGACTAGCGGGAATAAATGAGCAGTACTTC.

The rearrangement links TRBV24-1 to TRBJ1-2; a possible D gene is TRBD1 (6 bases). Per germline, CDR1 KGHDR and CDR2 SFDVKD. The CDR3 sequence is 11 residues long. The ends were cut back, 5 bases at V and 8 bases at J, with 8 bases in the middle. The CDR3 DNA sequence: TGTGCCACCAGTGGCGGGGGCGGCTACACCTTC. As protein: CATSGGGGYTF.

The CDR3 DNA sequence: TGTGCCAGCTCACGTTGGGGCTATAGCACTGAAGCTTTCTTT. It translates to CASSRWGYSTEAFF. The V gene is TRBV18, the J gene TRBJ1-1; maybe TRBD1 (5 bases). Deletions cut 4 bases from V and 4 bases from J, with 13 bases between. Germline V CDR1 and CDR2: KGHSH, LQKENI. CDR3 size: 14 residues.

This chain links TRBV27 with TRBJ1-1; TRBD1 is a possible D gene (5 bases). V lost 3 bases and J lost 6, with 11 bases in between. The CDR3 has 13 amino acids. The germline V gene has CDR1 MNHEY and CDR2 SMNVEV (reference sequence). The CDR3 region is CASSLAGFSEAFF. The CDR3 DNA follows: TGTGCCAGCAGTTTGGCAGGGTTCTCTGAAGCTTTCTTT.

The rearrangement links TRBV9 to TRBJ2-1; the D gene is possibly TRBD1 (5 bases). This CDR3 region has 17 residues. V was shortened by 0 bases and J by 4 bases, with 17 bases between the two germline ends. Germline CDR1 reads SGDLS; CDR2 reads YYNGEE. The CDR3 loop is CASSVGGGHLKYNEQFF. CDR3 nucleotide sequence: TGTGCCAGCAGCGTAGGGGGTGGACATCTAAAGTACAATGAGCAGTTCTTC.

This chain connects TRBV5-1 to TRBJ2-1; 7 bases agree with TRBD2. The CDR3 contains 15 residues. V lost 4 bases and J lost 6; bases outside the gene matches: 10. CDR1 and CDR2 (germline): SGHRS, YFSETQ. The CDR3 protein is CASSPLGGWGNEQFF. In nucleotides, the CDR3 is TGCGCCAGCAGCCCCCTCGGGGGGTGGGGCAATGAGCAGTTCTTC.

The CDR3 DNA sequence: TGTGCCAGCCACCTTCGGGGGTCTGGCTACACCTTC. It encodes CASHLRGSGYTF. The chain links TRBV6-4 to TRBJ1-2, with a possible D match to TRBD1 (5 bases). The CDR3 has 12 amino acids. Trimming took off 8 bases at V and 7 bases at J, with 14 bases between the two ends. Per the germline V gene, CDR1 is MRHNA and CDR2 is SNTAGT.

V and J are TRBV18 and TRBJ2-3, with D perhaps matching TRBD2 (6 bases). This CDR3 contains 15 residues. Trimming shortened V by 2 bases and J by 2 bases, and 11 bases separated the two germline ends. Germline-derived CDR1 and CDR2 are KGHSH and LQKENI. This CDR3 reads CASSPSGELTDTQYF. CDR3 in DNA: TGTGCCAGCTCACCATCGGGGGAACTCACAGATACGCAGTATTTT.

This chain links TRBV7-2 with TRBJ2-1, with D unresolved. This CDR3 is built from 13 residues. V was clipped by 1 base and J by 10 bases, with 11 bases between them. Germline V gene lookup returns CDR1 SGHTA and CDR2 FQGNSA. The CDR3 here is CASSLVAPGEQFF. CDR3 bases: TGTGCCAGCAGCTTAGTGGCGCCCGGGGAGCAGTTCTTC.

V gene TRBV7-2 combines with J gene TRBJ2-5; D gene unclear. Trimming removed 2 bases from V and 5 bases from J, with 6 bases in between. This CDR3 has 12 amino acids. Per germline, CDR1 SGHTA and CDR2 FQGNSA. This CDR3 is CASSLSGETQYF. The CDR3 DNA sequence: TGTGCCAGCAGCTTATCCGGTGAGACCCAGTACTTC. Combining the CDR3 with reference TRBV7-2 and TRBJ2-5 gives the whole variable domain GAGVSQSPSNKVTEKGKDVELRCDPISGHTALYWYRQSLGQGLEFLIYFQGNSAPDKSGLPSDRFSAERTGGSVSTLTIQRTQQEDSAVYLCASSLSGETQYFGPGTRLLVL.

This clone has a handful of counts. Written as DNA, the CDR3 is TGTGCCAGCAGTTTAGAGGGAAACACCGGGGAGCTGTTTTTT. It encodes CASSLEGNTGELFF. The V and J genes are TRBV27 and TRBJ2-2; TRBD2 is a possible D gene (5 bases). Germline V lookup: CDR1 MNHEY, CDR2 SMNVEV (reference sequence). The CDR3 runs 14 residues. The ends were cut back, 2 bases at V and 2 bases at J, with 6 bases in the middle.

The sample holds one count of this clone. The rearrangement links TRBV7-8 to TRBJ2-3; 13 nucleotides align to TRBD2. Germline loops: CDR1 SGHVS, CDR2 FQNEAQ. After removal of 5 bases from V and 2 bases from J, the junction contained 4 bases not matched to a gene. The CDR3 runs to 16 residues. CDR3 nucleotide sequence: TGTGCCAGCAGCCCGGGACTAGCGGGGCTCACAGATACGCAGTATTTT. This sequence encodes CASSPGLAGLTDTQYF.

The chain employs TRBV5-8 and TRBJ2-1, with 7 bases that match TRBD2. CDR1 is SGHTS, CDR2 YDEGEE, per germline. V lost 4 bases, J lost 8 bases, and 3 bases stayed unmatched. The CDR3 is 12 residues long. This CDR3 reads CASSPRGDEQFF. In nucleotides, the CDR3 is TGTGCCAGCAGCCCCCGGGGGGATGAGCAGTTCTTC.

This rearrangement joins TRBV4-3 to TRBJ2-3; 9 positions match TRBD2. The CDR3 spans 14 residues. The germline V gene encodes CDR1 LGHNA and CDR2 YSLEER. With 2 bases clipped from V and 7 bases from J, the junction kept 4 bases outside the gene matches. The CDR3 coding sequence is TGCGCCAGCAGCCAACTAGCGGGGCACTATACGCAGTATTTT. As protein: CASSQLAGHYTQYF.

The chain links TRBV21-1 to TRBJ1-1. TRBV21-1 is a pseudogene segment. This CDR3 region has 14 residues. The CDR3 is CASSKTRESTEAFF. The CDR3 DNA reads TGTGCCAGCAGCAAAACCCGGGAGAGCACTGAAGCTTTCTTT.

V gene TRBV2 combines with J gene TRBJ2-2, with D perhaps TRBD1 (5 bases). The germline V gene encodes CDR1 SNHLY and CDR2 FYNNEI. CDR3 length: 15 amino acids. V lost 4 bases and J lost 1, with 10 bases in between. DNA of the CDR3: TGTGCCAGCAGTGTCAGGGCTGTGAACACCGGGGAGCTGTTTTTT. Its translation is CASSVRAVNTGELFF.

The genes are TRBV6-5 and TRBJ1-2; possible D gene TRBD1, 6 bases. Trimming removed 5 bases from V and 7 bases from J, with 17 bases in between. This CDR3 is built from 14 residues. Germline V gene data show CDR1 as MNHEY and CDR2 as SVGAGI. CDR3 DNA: TGTGCCAGCAGTACACAGGGTTTAAGACGTGGCTACACCTTC. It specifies CASSTQGLRRGYTF.

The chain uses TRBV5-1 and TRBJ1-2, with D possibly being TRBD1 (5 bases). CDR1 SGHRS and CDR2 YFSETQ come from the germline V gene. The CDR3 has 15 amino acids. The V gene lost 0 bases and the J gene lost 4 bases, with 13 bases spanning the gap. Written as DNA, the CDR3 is TGCGCCAGCAGCTTGGCTGGGGACTTCGGCTATGGCTACACCTTC. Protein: CASSLAGDFGYGYTF.

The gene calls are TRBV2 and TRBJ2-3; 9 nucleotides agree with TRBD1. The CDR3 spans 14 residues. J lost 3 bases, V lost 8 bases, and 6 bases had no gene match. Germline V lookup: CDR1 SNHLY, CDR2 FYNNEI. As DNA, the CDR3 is TGTGCCAGCGGACAGGGGAGGAAAACAGATACGCAGTATTTT. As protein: CASGQGRKTDTQYF.

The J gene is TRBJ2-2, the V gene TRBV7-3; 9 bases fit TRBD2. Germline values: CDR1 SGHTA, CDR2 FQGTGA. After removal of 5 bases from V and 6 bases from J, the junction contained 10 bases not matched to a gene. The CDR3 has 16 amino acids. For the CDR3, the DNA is TGTGCCAGCAGCCCCCCCCGCGGGAGGGTCCCCGGGGAGCTGTTTTTT. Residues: CASSPPRGRVPGELFF.

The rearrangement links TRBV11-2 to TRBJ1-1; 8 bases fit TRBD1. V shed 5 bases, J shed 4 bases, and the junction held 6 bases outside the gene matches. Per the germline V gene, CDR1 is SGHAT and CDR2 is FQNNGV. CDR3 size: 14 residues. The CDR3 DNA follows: TGTGCCAGCAGCAGCTTCACAGGGGGCACTGAAGCTTTCTTT. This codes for CASSSFTGGTEAFF.

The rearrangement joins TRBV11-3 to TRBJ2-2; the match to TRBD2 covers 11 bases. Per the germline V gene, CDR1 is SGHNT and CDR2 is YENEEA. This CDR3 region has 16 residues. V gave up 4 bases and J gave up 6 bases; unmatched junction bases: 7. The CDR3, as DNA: TGTGCCAGCAGCTCGCCCGGACTAGCGGGTCCCGGGGAGCTGTTTTTT. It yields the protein CASSSPGLAGPGELFF.

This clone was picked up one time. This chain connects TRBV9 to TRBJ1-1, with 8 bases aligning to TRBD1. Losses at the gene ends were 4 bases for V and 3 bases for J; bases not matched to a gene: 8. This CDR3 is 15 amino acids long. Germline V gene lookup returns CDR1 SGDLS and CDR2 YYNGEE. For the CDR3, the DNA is TGTGCCAGCAGCACCGGGACAGGTACGGACACTGAAGCTTTCTTT. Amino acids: CASSTGTGTDTEAFF.